This T cell receptor beta chain was obtained from a study of OX40 agonist ivuxolimab in advanced cancers. Overall study context: An anti-OX40 (CD134) antibody with agonistic activity, ivuxolimab, was administered to patients. Cohort: around 79% men, mean age 60, aged about 20 to 90. Study observations and caveats: Some nonresponders additionally presented with little normalized T-cell clonal expansion. CD4+ and CD8+ blood T cells expanded clonally by week 6 at 0.1 to 3.0 mg/kg.

The table came from immunoSEQ multiplex PCR; TCRdb's copy has only in-frame clones and leaves some out. The sample lists around 35,000 clones, 85% occurring once. Notes on this clone: Its antigen is not known.

The receptor was derived from an adult with an advanced solid tumor such as melanoma, head and neck, liver or kidney cancer. The sequenced sample was CD4+ or CD8+ T cells sorted from blood, obtained in a trial of the OX40 agonist ivuxolimab.

The CDR3 protein is CASSQRRDGEQYF. Written as DNA, the CDR3 is TGTGCCAGCTCTCAGCGGCGGGACGGCGAGCAGTACTTC. This chain links TRBV18 with TRBJ2-7, with D possibly matching TRBD2 (6 bases). Trimming left V 6 bases short and J 6 bases short, with 15 bases between. CDR1 and CDR2 (germline): KGHSH, LQKENI. The CDR3 covers 13 residues.